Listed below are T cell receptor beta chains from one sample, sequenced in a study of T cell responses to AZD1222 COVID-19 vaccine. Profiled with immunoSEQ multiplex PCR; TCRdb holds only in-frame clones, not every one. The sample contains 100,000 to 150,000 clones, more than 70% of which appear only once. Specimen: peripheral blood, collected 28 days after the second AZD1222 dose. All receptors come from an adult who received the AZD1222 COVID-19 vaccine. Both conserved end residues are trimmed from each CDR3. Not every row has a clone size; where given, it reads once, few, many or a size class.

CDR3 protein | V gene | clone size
ASSPYVTGGGTQY | TRBV7-7 | NA
ASSLWDPITSETQY | TRBV11-2 | NA
ASSGGTGTARSTGELF | TRBV28 | NA
ASSLGGQVADTQY | TRBV5-1 | NA
ASVLGEPNYGYT | TRBV28 | NA
ASSSGPGQPRNTEAF | TRBV5-1 | NA
ASSPNSGTGVLGYT | TRBV28 | few
ASSYLVRETQY | TRBV6-2/TRBV6-3 | NA
ASSLGQEGTDTQY | TRBV5-1 | NA
AWSVRWTSGGPSTDTQY | TRBV30 | few
ASSQETAYGYT | TRBV14 | NA
ASSDRRGVTDTQY | TRBV2 | NA
ASTPSVGGRDTEAF | TRBV28 | NA
ASSRLSGGATGELF | TRBV4-2 | NA
ASSVFQGANYGYT | TRBV9 | NA
ASLLAGGTDTQY | TRBV5-8 | once
ASSFQASVNTEAF | TRBV5-1 | NA
ASSLVPPGGTQY | TRBV5-1 | NA
ASSLAGPGASSGANVLT | TRBV7-2 | NA
ASSVGGGGGNEKLF | TRBV9 | NA
ASSQSPYGYT | TRBV23-1 | NA
ASSLQLGSGGQSTDTQY | TRBV7-9 | NA
ASSPRSPGQQNTEAF | TRBV7-3 | once
ASRDRPRAEAF | TRBV12-3/TRBV12-4 | NA
AIRGQSLSYNEQF | TRBV10-3 | NA
ASRNRDSKGSYGYT | TRBV19 | NA
AWKGMRNTEAF | TRBV30 | NA
AWSAQGGTEAF | TRBV30 | NA
ASSLREGRTEAF | TRBV3-1/TRBV3-2 | NA
ASSYQDRWANEKLF | TRBV3-1/TRBV3-2 | NA
ASSIGDIETQY | TRBV19 | NA